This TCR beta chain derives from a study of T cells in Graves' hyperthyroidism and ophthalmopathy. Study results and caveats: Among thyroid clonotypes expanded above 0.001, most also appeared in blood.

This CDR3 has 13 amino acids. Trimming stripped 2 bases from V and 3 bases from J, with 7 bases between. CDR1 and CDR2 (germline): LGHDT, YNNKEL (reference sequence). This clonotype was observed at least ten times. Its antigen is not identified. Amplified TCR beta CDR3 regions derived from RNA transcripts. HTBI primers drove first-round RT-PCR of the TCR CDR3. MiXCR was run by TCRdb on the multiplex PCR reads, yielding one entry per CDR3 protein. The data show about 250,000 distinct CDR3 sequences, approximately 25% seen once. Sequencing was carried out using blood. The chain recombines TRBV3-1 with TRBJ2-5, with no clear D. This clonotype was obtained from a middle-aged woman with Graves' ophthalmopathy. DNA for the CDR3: TGTGCCAGCAGCCAACAACCTAAAGAGACCCAGTACTTC. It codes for CASSQQPKETQYF.